These T cell receptor beta chains were read from a single sample in a study of breast tumors, draining lymph nodes, adjacent tissues. TCRdb ran MiXCR on the multiplex PCR reads and lists one entry per CDR3 protein. The table lists about 140,000 distinct CDR3 sequences, approximately 32% of them singletons. Sequencing was carried out using axillary lymph node tissue. The source is a female donor with breast cancer. Some clones in this sample may be carry-over from other donors' samples. Both conserved end residues are part of each CDR3. A D gene is named only where the DNA matches it firmly. Expanded clones get a size class; other rows say once, few or many, or leave the size out.

J: TRBJ2-5
size: many
V: TRBV6-1
D: -
CDR3: CASSDSLRVRETQYF
DNA: TGTGCCAGCAGTGATTCCCTCAGGGTTCGAGAGACCCAGTACTTC

J: TRBJ1-1
size: -
V: TRBV14
D: TRBD1
CDR3: CASSQGPGGVTEAFF
DNA: TGTGCCAGCAGCCAAGGACCAGGGGGGGTTACTGAAGCTTTCTTT

J: TRBJ2-3
size: many
V: TRBV19
D: TRBD1
CDR3: CASSIERTGGTDTQYF
DNA: TGTGCCAGTAGTATAGAACGGACAGGGGGCACAGATACGCAGTATTTT

J: TRBJ2-5
size: -
V: TRBV18
D: -
CDR3: CASSPLAAQETQYF
DNA: TGTGCCAGCTCACCACTAGCGGCCCAAGAGACCCAGTACTTC

J: TRBJ2-6
size: many
V: TRBV5-6
D: -
CDR3: CASSLAGANVLTF
DNA: TGTGCCAGCAGCTTGGCTGGGGCCAACGTCCTGACTTTC

J: TRBJ1-1
size: -
V: TRBV6-6
D: TRBD1
CDR3: CASRQTGTATEAFF
DNA: TGTGCCAGCAGACAAACCGGGACAGCCACTGAAGCTTTCTTT

J: TRBJ1-2
size: many
V: TRBV4-2
D: -
CDR3: CASSLNSGDYGYTF
DNA: TGTGCCAGCAGCCTCAATTCGGGGGACTATGGCTACACCTTC

J: TRBJ1-5
size: many
V: TRBV7-6
D: -
CDR3: CASSPQHGQPQHF
DNA: TGTGCCAGCAGCCCGCAGCACGGTCAGCCCCAGCATTTT

J: TRBJ2-2
size: many
V: TRBV19
D: -
CDR3: CASSIEGLSGELFF
DNA: TGTGCCAGTAGTATAGAAGGGTTGAGCGGGGAGCTGTTTTTT

J: TRBJ1-6
size: many
V: TRBV6-5
D: TRBD1
CDR3: CASSYGQGTGGGSPLHF
DNA: TGTGCCAGCAGTTACGGGCAAGGGACAGGTGGTGGTTCACCCCTCCACTTT

J: TRBJ2-7
size: many
V: TRBV7-6
D: -
CDR3: CASSLSQSNQQYF
DNA: TGTGCCAGCAGCTTATCACAGTCTAATCAGCAGTACTTC

J: TRBJ1-2
size: many
V: TRBV19
D: TRBD1
CDR3: CASKPGTDYGYTF
DNA: TGTGCCAGTAAGCCCGGGACAGACTATGGCTACACCTTC

J: TRBJ2-3
size: many
V: TRBV4-1
D: TRBD1
CDR3: CASRDRGPTDTQYF
DNA: TGCGCCAGCAGGGACAGGGGGCCCACAGATACGCAGTATTTT

J: TRBJ1-2
size: -
V: TRBV11-3
D: TRBD1
CDR3: CASSIEGGADYTF
DNA: TGTGCCAGCAGCATCGAAGGGGGCGCAGACTACACCTTC

J: TRBJ1-3
size: many
V: TRBV6-1
D: -
CDR3: CASSYRAPSSGNTIYF
DNA: TGTGCCAGCAGTTACAGGGCACCCTCCTCTGGAAACACCATATATTTT

J: TRBJ2-7
size: many
V: TRBV30
D: -
CDR3: CAWSVIWRGSYEQYF
DNA: TGTGCCTGGAGTGTAATATGGCGGGGCTCCTACGAGCAGTACTTC

J: TRBJ2-5
size: many
V: TRBV6-2/TRBV6-3
D: -
CDR3: CASSSGQETQYF
DNA: TGTGCCAGCAGTTCCGGCCAAGAGACCCAGTACTTC

J: TRBJ2-1
size: many
V: TRBV4-2
D: -
CDR3: CASSQEYSTYNEQFF
DNA: TGTGCCAGCAGCCAAGAGTACAGTACCTACAATGAGCAGTTCTTC

J: TRBJ2-5
size: -
V: TRBV7-9
D: TRBD1
CDR3: CASSLGTGAETQYF
DNA: TGTGCCAGCAGTCTAGGGACAGGAGCAGAGACCCAGTACTTC

J: TRBJ1-2
size: many
V: TRBV11-3
D: TRBD1
CDR3: CASSLEGQGTPYGYTF
DNA: TGTGCCAGCAGCTTAGAGGGACAGGGAACCCCCTATGGCTACACCTTC

J: TRBJ2-5
size: -
V: TRBV20-1
D: -
CDR3: CSASPGGGPSETQYF
DNA: TGCAGTGCAAGCCCAGGGGGGGGGCCGTCTGAGACCCAGTACTTC

J: TRBJ1-3
size: many
V: TRBV2
D: -
CDR3: CASSEAQGRSGNTIYF
DNA: TGTGCCAGCAGTGAAGCGCAGGGCCGCTCTGGAAACACCATATATTTT

J: TRBJ2-7
size: -
V: TRBV24-1
D: TRBD1
CDR3: CARNSNRGVSCEQYF
DNA: TGTGCCCGAAACTCTAACAGGGGGGTCTCCTGCGAGCAGTACTTC

J: TRBJ2-5
size: many
V: TRBV20-1
D: TRBD1
CDR3: CSANPLGGPQETQYF
DNA: TGCAGTGCCAACCCTCTAGGGGGCCCCCAAGAGACCCAGTACTTC

J: TRBJ1-2
size: many
V: TRBV4-2
D: -
CDR3: CASSHPGVEADRDGYTF
DNA: TGTGCCAGCAGCCATCCGGGTGTAGAGGCAGATAGGGATGGCTACACCTTC

J: TRBJ2-4
size: many
V: TRBV7-2
D: TRBD2
CDR3: CASSSRTSGGNIQYF
DNA: TGTGCCAGCAGCTCCCGGACTAGCGGAGGGAACATTCAGTACTTC

J: TRBJ2-3
size: many
V: TRBV7-9
D: -
CDR3: CASSAASDTQYF
DNA: TGTGCCAGCAGCGCTGCCTCGGATACGCAGTATTTT

J: TRBJ2-1
size: many
V: TRBV10-3
D: -
CDR3: CAINGDITYNEQFF
DNA: TGTGCCATCAATGGGGATATCACCTACAATGAGCAGTTCTTC

J: TRBJ2-5
size: many
V: TRBV19
D: -
CDR3: CASSIGTAPRPETQYF
DNA: TGTGCCAGTAGTATAGGAACAGCCCCACGCCCGGAGACCCAGTACTTC

J: TRBJ1-2
size: many
V: TRBV7-8
D: -
CDR3: CASSLNRRANYGYTF
DNA: TGTGCCAGCAGCTTAAACAGGCGAGCTAACTATGGCTACACCTTC

J: TRBJ1-4
size: -
V: TRBV7-6
D: -
CDR3: CASSSGNVDKLFF
DNA: TGTGCCAGCAGCTCCGGGAACGTTGATAAACTGTTTTTT

J: TRBJ1-1
size: -
V: TRBV5-1
D: -
CDR3: CASSLGDIRDAFF
DNA: TGCGCCAGCAGCTTGGGGGACATTCGTGACGCTTTCTTT

J: TRBJ1-2
size: many
V: TRBV28
D: -
CDR3: CASSSPGLRGYTF
DNA: TGTGCCAGCAGTTCTCCGGGGCTTAGGGGCTACACCTTC

J: TRBJ1-2
size: many
V: TRBV11-2
D: -
CDR3: CASSLDPDLSYGYTF
DNA: TGTGCCAGCAGCTTAGATCCAGATTTAAGCTATGGCTACACCTTC

J: TRBJ2-5
size: many
V: TRBV6-2/TRBV6-3
D: TRBD2
CDR3: CASSRLSSGGREETQYF
DNA: TGTGCCAGCAGCCGACTCTCTAGCGGGGGGAGAGAAGAGACCCAGTACTTC

J: TRBJ1-2
size: -
V: TRBV5-8
D: -
CDR3: CASSLSNTASYGHTF
DNA: TGTGCCAGCAGCTTGTCCAACACGGCGAGTTATGGCCACACCTTC

J: TRBJ1-5
size: many
V: TRBV9
D: TRBD1
CDR3: CASSVDAGGNQPQHF
DNA: TGTGCCAGCAGCGTAGATGCAGGGGGTAATCAGCCCCAGCATTTT

J: TRBJ2-5
size: -
V: TRBV20-1
D: -
CDR3: CSAREGGGVKTQYF
DNA: TGCAGTGCTAGAGAGGGAGGAGGGGTAAAGACCCAGTACTTC

J: TRBJ2-1
size: many
V: TRBV6-6
D: TRBD1
CDR3: CASTLLGQGDYNEQFF
DNA: TGTGCCAGCACCCTATTGGGACAGGGAGATTATAATGAGCAGTTCTTC

J: TRBJ2-2
size: many
V: TRBV5-1
D: TRBD2
CDR3: CASSLAPAGAGELFF
DNA: TGCGCCAGCAGCTTGGCCCCTGCGGGGGCCGGGGAGCTGTTTTTT

J: TRBJ1-5
size: many
V: TRBV5-1
D: TRBD1
CDR3: CASIDRGQGNSNQPQHF
DNA: TGCGCCAGCATCGATCGTGGACAGGGGAATTCGAATCAGCCCCAGCATTTT

J: TRBJ1-1
size: -
V: TRBV10-2
D: -
CDR3: CASSKVNTEAFF
DNA: TGCGCCAGCAGTAAGGTGAACACTGAAGCTTTCTTT

J: TRBJ2-1
size: few
V: TRBV14
D: -
CDR3: CASSRDFLYNEQSF
DNA: TGTGCCAGTTCCCGGGACTTCCTATACAATGAGCAGTCCTTC

J: TRBJ2-7
size: once
V: TRBV20-1
D: TRBD2
CDR3: CSAMGSGRITEQYF
DNA: TGCAGTGCTATGGGTAGCGGGAGGATAACCGAGCAGTACTTC

J: TRBJ2-2
size: many
V: TRBV15
D: TRBD2
CDR3: CATSTRTSERTGELFF
DNA: TGTGCCACCAGCACACGAACTAGCGAACGCACCGGGGAGCTGTTTTTT

J: TRBJ2-5
size: many
V: TRBV7-2
D: TRBD2
CDR3: CASSFSGEETQYF
DNA: TGTGCCAGCAGCTTTAGCGGGGAAGAGACCCAGTACTTC